A selection of T cell receptor beta chains follows, all from one sample in a study of blood T cell repertoires in COVID-19. The method was immunoSEQ multiplex PCR; TCRdb's version includes in-frame clones alone and lacks a portion of them. The table records approximately 350,000 clones, about 90% of them present only once. Sequencing input: peripheral blood. All receptors come from a woman aged 25 to 39 with COVID-19, enrolled during active disease. The CDR3 runs from the conserved cysteine through the conserved F or W. Fields, in order: J gene, clone size, V gene, CDR3 protein. Clone size is given for some rows only: seen once, a few or many times, or a class if the clone is expanded.

TRBJ2-1 | . | TRBV3-1/TRBV3-2 | CASSLGQGNYNEQFF
TRBJ1-5 | . | TRBV6-2/TRBV6-3 | CASSHRGTGGNQPQHF
TRBJ2-5 | . | TRBV2 | CASSPGTTWETQYF
TRBJ2-1 | once | TRBV3-1/TRBV3-2 | CASSAGTGGNEQFF
TRBJ1-2 | . | TRBV6-5 | CASSRTGGYGYTF
TRBJ2-3 | once | TRBV7-2 | CASSLARGDTQYF
TRBJ2-5 | . | TRBV7-8 | CASSRDTSTETQYF
TRBJ2-5 | . | TRBV11-3 | CASSSRDSQETQYF
TRBJ2-2 | . | TRBV7-2 | CASSSDSGNTGELFF
TRBJ2-1 | . | TRBV3-1/TRBV3-2 | CASSQASGGYNEQFF
TRBJ1-1 | . | TRBV11-2 | CASSLGSGNTEAFF
TRBJ1-1 | . | TRBV5-1 | CASSPGDRVGTEAFF